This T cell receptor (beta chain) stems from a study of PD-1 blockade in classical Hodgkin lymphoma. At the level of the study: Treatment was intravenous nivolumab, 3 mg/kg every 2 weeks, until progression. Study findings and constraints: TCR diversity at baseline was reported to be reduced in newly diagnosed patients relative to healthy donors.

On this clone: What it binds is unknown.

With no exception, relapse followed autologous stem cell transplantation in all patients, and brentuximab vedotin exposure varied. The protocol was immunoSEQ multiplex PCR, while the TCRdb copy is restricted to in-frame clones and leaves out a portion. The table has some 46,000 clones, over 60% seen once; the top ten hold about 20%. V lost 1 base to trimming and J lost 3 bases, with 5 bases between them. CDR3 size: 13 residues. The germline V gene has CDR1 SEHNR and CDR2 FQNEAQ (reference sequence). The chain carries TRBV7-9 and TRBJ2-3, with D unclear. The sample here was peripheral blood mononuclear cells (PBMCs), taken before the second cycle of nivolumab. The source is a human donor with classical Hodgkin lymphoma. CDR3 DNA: TGTGCCAGCAGCTTAGAGAGGACAGATACGCAGTATTTT. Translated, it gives CASSLERTDTQYF.